Each of the 5 T cell receptor beta chains below was sequenced from the same sample in a study of T cell changes during pregnancy in multiple sclerosis (dated by TCRdb to about 2019). Library creation used the immunoSEQ multiplex PCR assay. Imported from immuneACCESS, the table was reduced by TCRdb to in-frame sequences with V and J called. These copies leave out some clones; in studies compared against another copy, an unresolved V gene accounts for under half, and the cause of the remainder is not known. This sample holds over 50,000 clones; approximately 85% were observed only once. Around 1.6% of the sample comes from the top ten. Source: peripheral blood, taken in the first trimester of pregnancy. The source of these receptors is a female donor with multiple sclerosis, enrolled in a pregnancy study.

V usage is TRBV2 and J usage is TRBJ2-7; TRBD1 aligns across 8 bases. CDR3 length equals 14 residues. Germline lookup yields CDR1 SNHLY and CDR2 FYNNEI. The V gene end was trimmed by 6 bases and the J gene end by 2 bases; junction bases not matched to a gene: 6. CDR3 sequence: CASRRQGNPYEQYF. CDR3 in DNA: TGTGCCAGCAGACGACAGGGGAACCCCTACGAGCAGTACTTC.

V usage is TRBV5-6 and J usage is TRBJ2-5, with 9 positions matching TRBD2. The CDR3 runs 15 residues. Trimming took 4 bases from V and 5 from J; bases not matched to a gene: 9. Per the germline V gene, CDR1 is SGHDT and CDR2 is YYEEEE. CDR3 in DNA: TGTGCCAGCAGCCCCACCGTAGCGGGAGATGAGACCCAGTACTTC. Protein: CASSPTVAGDETQYF.

V is TRBV6-6 and J is TRBJ2-7, with D perhaps TRBD2 (6 bases). Germline V lookup: CDR1 MNHNY, CDR2 SVGAGI (reference sequence). This CDR3 has 14 amino acids. Trimming took off 5 bases at V and 1 base at J, with 12 bases between the two ends. The CDR3 DNA sequence: TGTGCCAGCAGTCCCCGGGACTGGTCCTACGAGCAGTACTTC. Its translation: CASSPRDWSYEQYF.

The chain uses TRBV5-1 and TRBJ1-4, with 7 bases matching TRBD1. This CDR3 region has 14 residues. The trim removed 4 bases at V and 4 bases at J, leaving 4 bases unmatched. Germline-derived CDR1 and CDR2 are SGHRS and YFSETQ. CDR3 DNA sequence: TGCGCCAGCAGCCCGGACAGGAATAATGAAAAACTGTTTTTT. Translating it yields CASSPDRNNEKLFF.

V is TRBV5-4 and J is TRBJ2-7; 10 positions match TRBD1. CDR3 length equals 15 residues. V lost 5 bases, J lost 3 bases, and 8 bases stayed unmatched. Looked up from germline, CDR1 is SGHNT and CDR2 is YYREEE (reference sequence). The CDR3 loop reads CASSPGQGRNYEQYF. The CDR3 nucleotides read TGTGCCAGCAGTCCGGGACAGGGGAGAAACTACGAGCAGTACTTC.